This entry is about one T cell receptor beta chain. The data were taken from a study of control samples from healthy donors and cancer patients. Germline V CDR1 and CDR2: MNHNY, SVGAGI (reference sequence). This CDR3 region has 13 residues. J was trimmed by 7 bases and V by 6 bases; bases with no gene match: 8. Profiled with immunoSEQ multiplex PCR; TCRdb holds only in-frame clones, not every one. The sample comprises some 120,000 clones, 85% to 95% of which are singletons, and 1.7% rests with the top ten. The V gene is TRBV6-6, the J gene TRBJ2-7, with 8 bases that match TRBD1. The material sequenced was PBMCs. The receptor was derived from a man in his forties or fifties with head and neck cancer. The CDR3 loop is CASSSQGAEEQYF. CDR3 in DNA: TGTGCCAGCAGCTCCCAGGGGGCGGAAGAGCAGTACTTC.